This T cell receptor beta chain was observed in a study of T-cell reconstitution after alpha-beta-depleted transplantation in children. A TCRbeta library incorporating unique molecular identifiers was prepared. TCRdb reanalysed the PCR reads using MiXCR and keeps one entry per CDR3 protein. The data contain about 130,000 distinct CDR3 sequences, roughly 10% of them singletons. Concerning this clonotype: Its ends do not fully match the called genes, so a read error is possible.

This receptor was identified in a girl in the first two years of life who had a stem cell transplant for combined immunodeficiency, so the T cells may come from the graft donor. This specimen consisted of PBMCs, mostly from graft donor cells, obtained 180 days after TCRalphabeta/CD19-depleted stem cell transplant.

CDR3 in DNA: TGCGGTGCTAGGCAGCAATACTTCTATGGCTACACCTTC. It codes for CGARQQYFYGYTF. The chain recombines TRBV20-1 with TRBJ1-2; D is undetermined. CDR3 length: 13 residues. CDR1 is DFQATT and CDR2 is SNEGSKA in the germline V gene (reference sequence).